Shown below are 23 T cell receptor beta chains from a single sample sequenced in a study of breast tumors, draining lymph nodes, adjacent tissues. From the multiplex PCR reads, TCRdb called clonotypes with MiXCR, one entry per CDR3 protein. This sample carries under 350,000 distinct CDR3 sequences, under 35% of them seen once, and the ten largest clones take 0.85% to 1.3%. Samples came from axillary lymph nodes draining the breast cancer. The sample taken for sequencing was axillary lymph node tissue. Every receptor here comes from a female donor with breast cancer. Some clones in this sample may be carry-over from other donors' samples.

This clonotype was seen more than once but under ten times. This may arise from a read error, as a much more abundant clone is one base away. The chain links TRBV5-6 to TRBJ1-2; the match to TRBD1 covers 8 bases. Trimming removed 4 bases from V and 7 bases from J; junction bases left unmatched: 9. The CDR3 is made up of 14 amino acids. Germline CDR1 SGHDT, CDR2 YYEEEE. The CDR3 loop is CASSPGQAVLGYTF. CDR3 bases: TGTGCCAGCAGCCCGGGACAGGCGGTTCTTGGCTACACCTTC.

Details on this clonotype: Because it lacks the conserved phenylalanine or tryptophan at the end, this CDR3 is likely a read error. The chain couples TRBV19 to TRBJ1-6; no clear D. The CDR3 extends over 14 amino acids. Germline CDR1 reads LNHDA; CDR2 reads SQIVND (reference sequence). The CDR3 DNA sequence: TGTGCCAGTAGGGTCGCAGTGCTCAATTCGCCCCTCCACTTG. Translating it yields CASRVAVLNSPLHL.

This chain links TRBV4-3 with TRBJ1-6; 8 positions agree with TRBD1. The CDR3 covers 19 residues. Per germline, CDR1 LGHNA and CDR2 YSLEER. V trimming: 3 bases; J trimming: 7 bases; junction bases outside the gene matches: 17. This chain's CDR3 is CASSQDTATGGFRNSPLHF. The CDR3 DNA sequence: TGCGCCAGCAGCCAGGATACGGCTACAGGGGGGTTTAGAAATTCACCCCTCCACTTT.

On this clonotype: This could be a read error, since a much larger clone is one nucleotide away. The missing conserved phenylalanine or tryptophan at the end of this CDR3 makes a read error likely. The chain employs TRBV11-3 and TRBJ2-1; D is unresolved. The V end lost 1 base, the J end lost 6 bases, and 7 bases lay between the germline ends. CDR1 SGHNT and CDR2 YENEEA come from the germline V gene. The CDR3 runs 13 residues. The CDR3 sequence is CASSLGPLNEQFL. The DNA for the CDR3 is TGTGCCAGCAGCTTAGGCCCCCTCAATGAGCAGTTCCTC.

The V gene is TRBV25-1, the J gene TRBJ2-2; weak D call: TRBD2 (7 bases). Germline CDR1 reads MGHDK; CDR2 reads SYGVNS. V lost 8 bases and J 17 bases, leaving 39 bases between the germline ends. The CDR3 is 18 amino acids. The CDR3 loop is CASRFRGTTGLCRGDVFF. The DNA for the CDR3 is TGTGCCAGCCGATTTCGAGGAACAACAGGGTTGTGCCGGGGGGATGTTTTTTTT.

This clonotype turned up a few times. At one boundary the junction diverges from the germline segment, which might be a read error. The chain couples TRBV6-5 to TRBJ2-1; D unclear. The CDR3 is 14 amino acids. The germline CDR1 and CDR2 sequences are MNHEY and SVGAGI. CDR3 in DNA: TGTGCCAGCAGTCACTCGAACCCCTACAATGAGCAGTTCTTC. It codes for CASSHSNPYNEQFF.

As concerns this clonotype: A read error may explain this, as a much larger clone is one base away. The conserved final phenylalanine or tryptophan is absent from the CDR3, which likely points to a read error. The CDR3 sequence is CASSSSQGAGTDTQYL. In DNA form, the CDR3 reads TGTGCCAGCAGTTCATCCCAGGGGGCAGGCACAGATACGCAGTATTTG. The V and J genes are TRBV6-5 and TRBJ2-3, with 8 positions matching TRBD1. Losses at the gene ends were 4 bases for V and 1 base for J; bases not matched to a gene: 7. The germline gives CDR1 MNHEY, CDR2 SVGAGI. The CDR3 is 16 amino acids.

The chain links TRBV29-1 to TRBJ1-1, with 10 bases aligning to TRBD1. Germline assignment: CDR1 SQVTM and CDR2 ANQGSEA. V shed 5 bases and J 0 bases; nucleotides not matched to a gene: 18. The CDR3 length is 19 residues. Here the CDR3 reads CSVLRDRGAGIGVNTEAFF. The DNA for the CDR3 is TGCAGCGTTCTCCGGGACAGGGGCGCTGGTATCGGTGTGAACACTGAAGCTTTCTTT.

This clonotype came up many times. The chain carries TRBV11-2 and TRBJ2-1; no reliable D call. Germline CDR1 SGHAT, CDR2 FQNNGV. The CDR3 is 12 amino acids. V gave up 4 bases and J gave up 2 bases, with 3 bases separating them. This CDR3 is CASSSTYNEQFF. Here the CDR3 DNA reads TGTGCCAGCAGCTCGACCTACAATGAGCAGTTCTTC.

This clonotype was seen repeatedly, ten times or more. DNA for the CDR3: TGCAGCGTTGATGCAGGGGGAGGCGGAAACACCATATATTTT. As protein: CSVDAGGGGNTIYF. The chain employs TRBV29-1 and TRBJ1-3, with 7 bases aligning to TRBD1. The germline V gene has CDR1 SQVTM and CDR2 ANQGSEA. The length of the CDR3 is 14 residues. The V segment lost 3 bases and the J segment 4 bases; nucleotides outside the gene matches: 6.

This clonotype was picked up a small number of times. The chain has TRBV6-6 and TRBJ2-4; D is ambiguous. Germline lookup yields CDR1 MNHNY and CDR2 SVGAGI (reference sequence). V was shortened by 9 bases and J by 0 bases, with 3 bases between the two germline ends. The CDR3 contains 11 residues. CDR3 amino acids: CASEAKNIQYF. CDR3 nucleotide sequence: TGTGCCAGTGAAGCCAAAAACATTCAGTACTTC.

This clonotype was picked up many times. Here the CDR3 reads CASSYRDGYTF. The DNA of the CDR3 is TGTGCCAGCAGTTACAGGGATGGCTACACCTTC. V usage is TRBV6-2 or TRBV6-3 and J usage is TRBJ1-2; D unresolved. Trimming left V 2 bases short and J 6 bases short, with 4 bases between. Germline loops: CDR1 MNHEY, CDR2 SVGEGT. The CDR3 spans 11 residues.

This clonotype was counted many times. The CDR3 nucleotides read TGCGCCAGCAGTGACGGTGGACTAGCGGGAGAGGGGCAGTTCTTC. It translates to CASSDGGLAGEGQFF. V and J are TRBV10-1 and TRBJ2-1, with 13 bases lining up with TRBD2. V dropped 3 bases and J dropped 12; count of bases not matched to a gene: 8. The CDR3 totals 15 residues. Germline lookup yields CDR1 WNHNN and CDR2 SYGVQD (reference sequence).

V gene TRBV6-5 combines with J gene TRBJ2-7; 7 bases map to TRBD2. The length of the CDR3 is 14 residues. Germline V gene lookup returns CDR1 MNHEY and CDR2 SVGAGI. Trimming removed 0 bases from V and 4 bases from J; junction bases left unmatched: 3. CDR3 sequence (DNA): TGTGCCAGCAGTTACTCCGGGGGGTGGTACGAGCAGTACTTC. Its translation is CASSYSGGWYEQYF.

The CDR3 nucleotides are TGTGCCAGCAGTTTAGGGGGGACCCAGCATTTT. This codes for CASSLGGTQHF. The rearrangement links TRBV2 to TRBJ1-5, with D possibly matching TRBD1 (6 bases). Germline CDR1 is SNHLY and CDR2 is FYNNEI. The CDR3 has 11 amino acids. Trimming stripped 5 bases from V and 11 bases from J, with 10 bases between.

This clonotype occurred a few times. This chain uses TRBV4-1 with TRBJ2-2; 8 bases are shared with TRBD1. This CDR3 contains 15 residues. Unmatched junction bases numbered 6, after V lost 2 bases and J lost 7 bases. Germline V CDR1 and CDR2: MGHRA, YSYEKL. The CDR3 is CASSQNQGAGGELFF. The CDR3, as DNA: TGCGCCAGCAGCCAAAACCAGGGGGCCGGCGGGGAGCTGTTTTTT.

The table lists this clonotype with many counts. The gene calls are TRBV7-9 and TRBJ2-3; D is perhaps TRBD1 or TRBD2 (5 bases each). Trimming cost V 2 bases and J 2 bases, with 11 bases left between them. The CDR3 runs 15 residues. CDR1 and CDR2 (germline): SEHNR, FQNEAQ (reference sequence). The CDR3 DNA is TGTGCCAGCAGCTTAAAGGGACGGCCCACAGATACGCAGTATTTT. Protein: CASSLKGRPTDTQYF. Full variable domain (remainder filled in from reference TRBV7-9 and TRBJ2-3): DTGVSQNPRHKITKRGQNVTFRCDPISEHNRLYWYRQTLGQGPEFLTYFQNEAQLEKSRLLSDRFSAERPKGSFSTLEIQRTEQGDSAMYLCASSLKGRPTDTQYFGPGTRLTVL.

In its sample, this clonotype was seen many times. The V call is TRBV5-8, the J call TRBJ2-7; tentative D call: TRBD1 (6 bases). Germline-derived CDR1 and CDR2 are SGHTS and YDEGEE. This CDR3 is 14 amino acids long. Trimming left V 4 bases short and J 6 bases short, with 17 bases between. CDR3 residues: CASSRTATYGEQYF. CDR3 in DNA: TGTGCCAGCAGCCGGACAGCGACCTACGGCGAGCAGTACTTC.

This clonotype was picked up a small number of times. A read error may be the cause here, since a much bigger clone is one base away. CDR3 sequence (DNA): TGTGCCAGCAGTTGCTCACCAGCCCAGTATGGCTACACCTTC. Its protein product is CASSCSPAQYGYTF. The gene calls are TRBV6-5 and TRBJ1-2, with D unresolved. Germline V gene data show CDR1 as MNHEY and CDR2 as SVGAGI. CDR3 length: 14 amino acids. V lost 4 bases to trimming and J lost 5 bases, with 14 bases between them.

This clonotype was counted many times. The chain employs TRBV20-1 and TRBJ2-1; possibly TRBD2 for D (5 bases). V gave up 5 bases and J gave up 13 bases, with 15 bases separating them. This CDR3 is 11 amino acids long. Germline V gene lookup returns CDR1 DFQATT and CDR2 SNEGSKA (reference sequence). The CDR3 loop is CSAQRTDSQFF. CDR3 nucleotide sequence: TGCAGTGCTCAGAGAACGGACTCTCAGTTCTTC.

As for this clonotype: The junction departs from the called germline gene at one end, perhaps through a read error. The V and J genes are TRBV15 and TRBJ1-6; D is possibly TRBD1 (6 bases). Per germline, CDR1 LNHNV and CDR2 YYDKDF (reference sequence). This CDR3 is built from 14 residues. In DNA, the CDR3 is TGCCACCCCCAACAGGGAGGAAGGAATTCACCCCTCCACTTT. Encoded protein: CHPQQGGRNSPLHF. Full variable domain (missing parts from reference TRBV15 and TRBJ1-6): DAMVIQNPRYQVTQFGKPVTLSCSQTLNHNVMYWYQQKSSQAPKLLFHYYDKDFNNEADTPDNFQSRRPNTSFCFLDIRSPGLGDTAMYLCHPQQGGRNSPLHFGNGTRLTVT.

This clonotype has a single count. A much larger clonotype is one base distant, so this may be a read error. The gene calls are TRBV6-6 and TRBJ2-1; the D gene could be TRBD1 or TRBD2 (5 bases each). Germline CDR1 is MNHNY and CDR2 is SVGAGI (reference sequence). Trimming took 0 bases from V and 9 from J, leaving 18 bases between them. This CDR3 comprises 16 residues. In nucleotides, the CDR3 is TGTGCCAGCAGTTACTCGATGTCTGGCGGTGGGGGTGAGCAGTTCTTC. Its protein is CASSYSMSGGGGEQFF.

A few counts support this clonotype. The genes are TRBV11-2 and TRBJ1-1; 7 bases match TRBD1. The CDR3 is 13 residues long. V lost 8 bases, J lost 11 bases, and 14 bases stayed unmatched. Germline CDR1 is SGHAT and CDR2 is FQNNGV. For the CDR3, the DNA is TGTGCCAGCGTCAACCAGTTACAGGGGAGGGCTTTCTTT. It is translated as CASVNQLQGRAFF.